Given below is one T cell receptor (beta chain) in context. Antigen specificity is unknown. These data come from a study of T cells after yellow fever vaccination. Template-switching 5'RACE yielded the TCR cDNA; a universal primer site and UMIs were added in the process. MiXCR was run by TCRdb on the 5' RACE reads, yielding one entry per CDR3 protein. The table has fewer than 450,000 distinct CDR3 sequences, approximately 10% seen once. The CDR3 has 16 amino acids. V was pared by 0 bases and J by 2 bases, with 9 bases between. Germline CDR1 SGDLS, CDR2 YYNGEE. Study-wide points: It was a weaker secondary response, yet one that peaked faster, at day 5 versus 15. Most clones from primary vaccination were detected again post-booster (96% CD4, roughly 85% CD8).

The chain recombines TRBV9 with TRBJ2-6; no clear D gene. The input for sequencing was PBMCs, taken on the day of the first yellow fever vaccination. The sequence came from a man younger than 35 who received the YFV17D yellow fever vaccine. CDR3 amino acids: CASSVDRATGANVLTF. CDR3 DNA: TGTGCCAGCAGCGTAGATAGGGCAACTGGGGCCAACGTCCTGACTTTC.